The TCR beta chain under discussion was sequenced for a study of HIV-infected patients and healthy controls. Regarding the study as a whole: HIV-infected patients and controls differed significantly in mean usage of eight alpha and eight beta V genes. Significantly higher mean Gini indices appeared in HIV-infected repertoires, possibly reflecting oligoclonality.

cDNA was made from 500 ng RNA using alpha and beta constant primers. Alpha and beta chain libraries were made separately by chain-specific third strand synthesis with multiplexing indices. In TCRdb, the 5' RACE reads were re-called with MiXCR into one record per CDR3 protein. The sample has approximately 11,000 distinct CDR3 sequences; around 9.3% are singletons. The ends were cut back, 3 bases at V and 3 bases at J, with 12 bases in the middle. The CDR3 sequence is 13 residues long. Germline V gives CDR1 DFQATT, CDR2 SNEGSKA (reference sequence). Whole blood was used without fractionation, so all unsorted peripheral T cells were included. This clonotype occurred many times. The target antigen is unknown.

The sequenced sample was blood, obtained before antiretroviral therapy. The rearrangement links TRBV20-1 to TRBJ2-7; tentative D call: TRBD1 (5 bases). This sequence originates from an adult with HIV infection. The donor label of this sample is uncertain. The CDR3 bases are TGCAGTGCTAGTGATCAGGACATCTACGAGCAGTACTTC. It specifies CSASDQDIYEQYF.